This is a list of T cell receptor beta chains from one sample in a study of neoadjuvant anti-PD-1 for oral cavity cancer. Libraries were prepared by immunoSEQ multiplex PCR; TCRdb keeps only in-frame clonotypes and omits some of them. This repertoire shows 17,000 or so clones, about 68% found once; its top ten account for around 2.5%. The starting material was PBMCs, obtained before nivolumab (anti-PD-1) treatment. These receptors all come from a person between 40 and 79 years old with oral cavity squamous cell carcinoma. Both conserved end residues are part of each CDR3. D genes are given only for firm matches.

>TRBJ2-1|-|TRBV6-1
CASSGRSRGGNEQFF
>TRBJ2-1|-|TRBV5-1
CASTSGNEQFF
>TRBJ2-1|TRBD1|TRBV5-1
CASSRPGTGSEQFF
>TRBJ1-5|-|TRBV29-1
CSVIDRYNQPQHF
>TRBJ1-1|-|TRBV5-1
CASSLGSNTEAFF
>TRBJ2-2|-|TRBV30
CAWSLRTTSAGELFF
>TRBJ1-1|-|TRBV7-9
CASSFGQLDEAFF
>TRBJ2-7|TRBD1|TRBV7-9
CASSQTGGPVNYEQYF
>TRBJ2-3|-|TRBV5-1
CASGTGSSAADTQYF
>TRBJ2-3|TRBD1|TRBV19
CASTARPGQRTDTQYF